This T cell receptor (beta chain) originates from a study of glioma-infiltrating T cells. The iRepertoire nested amplicon-rescue multiplex PCR amplified TCR alpha and beta CDR3s from RNA. For one-step reverse transcription and amplification, roughly 95-450 ng of tissue mRNA or PBMC total RNA was used. TCRdb called the multiplex PCR reads again in MiXCR, with one record for every CDR3 protein. Of some 100,000 distinct CDR3 sequences in the sample, less than 30% were seen once. This clonotype occurred a few times. The antigen is undetermined. Notes on the study in general: Tissue-blood divergence was below expectation in non-neoplastic patients, above in gliomas. CDR3 overlap between tissue and blood was very small.

The CDR3 runs to 14 residues. Germline lookup yields CDR1 SGHAT and CDR2 FQNNGV. V lost 4 bases, J lost 10 bases, and 2 bases stayed unmatched. The specimen was glioma tissue, nonneoplastic brain tissue, or PBMCs (not recorded which). The origin of this receptor is a human donor with low-grade glioma or glioblastoma, undergoing nonglioma brain surgery, or in good health (not recorded which). The gene calls are TRBV11-2 and TRBJ1-6; 12 bases align to TRBD1. CDR3 region: CASSWDRGRSPLHF. CDR3 in DNA: TGTGCCAGCAGCTGGGACAGGGGGCGATCACCCCTCCACTTT.